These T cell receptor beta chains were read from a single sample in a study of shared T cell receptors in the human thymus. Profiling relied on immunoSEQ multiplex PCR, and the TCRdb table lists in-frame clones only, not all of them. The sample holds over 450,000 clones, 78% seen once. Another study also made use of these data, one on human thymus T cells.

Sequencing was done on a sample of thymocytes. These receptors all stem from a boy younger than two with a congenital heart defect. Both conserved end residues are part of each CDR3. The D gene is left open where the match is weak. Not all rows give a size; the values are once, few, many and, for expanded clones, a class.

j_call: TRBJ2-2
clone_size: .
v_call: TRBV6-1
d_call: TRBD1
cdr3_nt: TGTGCCAGCAGTGAAGCAGGACAGGGGAATACCGGGGAGCTGTTTTTT
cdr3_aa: CASSEAGQGNTGELFF

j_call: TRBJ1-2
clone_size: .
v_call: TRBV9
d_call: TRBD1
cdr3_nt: TGTGCCAGCAGTCTGATGGGGACAGGGAATGGCTACACCTTC
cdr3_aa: CASSLMGTGNGYTF

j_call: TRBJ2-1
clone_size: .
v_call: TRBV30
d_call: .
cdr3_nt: TGTGCCTGGAGTGTATCTTTGGCTCCTCCATACAATGAGCAGTTCTTC
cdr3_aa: CAWSVSLAPPYNEQFF

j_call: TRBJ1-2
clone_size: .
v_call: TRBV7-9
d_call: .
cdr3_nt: TGTGCCAGCAGCTCCCCTGGGGGGGCTAACTATGGCTACACCTTC
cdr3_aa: CASSSPGGANYGYTF

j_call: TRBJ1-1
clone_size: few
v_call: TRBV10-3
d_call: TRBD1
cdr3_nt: TGTGCCATCAGTGAGTCGAAGGGGGCCTTATACACTGAAGCTTTCTTT
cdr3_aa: CAISESKGALYTEAFF

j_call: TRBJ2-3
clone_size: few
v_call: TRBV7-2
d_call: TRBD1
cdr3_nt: TGTGCCAGCAGCTCTCGGACAGGGGGTGGCACAGATACGCAGTATTTT
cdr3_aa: CASSSRTGGGTDTQYF

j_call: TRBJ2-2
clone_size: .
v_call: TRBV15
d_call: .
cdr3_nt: TGTGCCACCAGCAGAGAGAGGGGGTTTATTCGGGAGCTGTTTTTT
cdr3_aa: CATSRERGFIRELFF

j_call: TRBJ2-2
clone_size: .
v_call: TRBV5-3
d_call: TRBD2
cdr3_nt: TGTGCCAGAAGCTCGAAAACCGAACGGGAGGGCCTGTTGGGCACCGGGGAGCTGTTTTTT
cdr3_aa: CARSSKTEREGLLGTGELFF

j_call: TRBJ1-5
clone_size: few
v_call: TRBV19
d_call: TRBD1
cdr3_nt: TGTGCCAGTAGTACGTGGACAGGTGTCTACAATCAGCCCCAGCATTTT
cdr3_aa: CASSTWTGVYNQPQHF

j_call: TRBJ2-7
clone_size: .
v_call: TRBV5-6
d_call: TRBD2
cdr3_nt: TGTGCCAGCAGCTTGACGGGACTAGCGGGACTCGACGGCCTCGAGCAGTACTTC
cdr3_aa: CASSLTGLAGLDGLEQYF

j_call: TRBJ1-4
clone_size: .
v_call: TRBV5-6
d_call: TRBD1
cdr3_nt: TGTGCCAGCAGCTACGGGACAGGGGAGACTAATGAAAAACTGTTTTTT
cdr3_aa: CASSYGTGETNEKLFF

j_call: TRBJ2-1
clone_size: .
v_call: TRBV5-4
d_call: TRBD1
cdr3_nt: TGTGCCAGCAGCCCTGCGGGGGACAGGGGAGGGAATGAGCAGTTCTTC
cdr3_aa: CASSPAGDRGGNEQFF

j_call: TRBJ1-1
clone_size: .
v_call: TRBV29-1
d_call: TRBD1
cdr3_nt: TGCAGCTACCGCCCCCCCCGGCGACAGGGGATCGGAAACACTGAAGCTTTCTTT
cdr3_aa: CSYRPPRRQGIGNTEAFF

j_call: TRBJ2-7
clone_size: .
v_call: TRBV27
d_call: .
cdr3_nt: TGTGCCAGCACCCGGGCGGGGTACTACGAGCAGTACTTC
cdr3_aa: CASTRAGYYEQYF

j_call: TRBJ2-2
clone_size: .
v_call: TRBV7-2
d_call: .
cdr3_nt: TGTGCCAGCAGCTTAGAACTGACTAGCACCGGGGAGCTGTTTTTT
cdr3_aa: CASSLELTSTGELFF

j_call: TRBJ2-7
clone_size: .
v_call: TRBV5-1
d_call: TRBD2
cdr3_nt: TGCGCCAGCAGATCCGCGGGGGGGGACTACTACGAGCAGTACTTC
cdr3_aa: CASRSAGGDYYEQYF

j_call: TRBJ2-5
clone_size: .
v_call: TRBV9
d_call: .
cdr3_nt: TGTGCCAGCAGCCCCCAGGGGGGAGGGACCCAGTACTTC
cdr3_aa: CASSPQGGGTQYF

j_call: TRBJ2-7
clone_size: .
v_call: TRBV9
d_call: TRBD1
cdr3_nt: TGTGCCAGCAGCGCCCGGGACAGCGCCTACGAGCAGTACTTC
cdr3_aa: CASSARDSAYEQYF

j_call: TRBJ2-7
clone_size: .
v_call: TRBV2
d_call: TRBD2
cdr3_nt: TGTGCCAGCCTCAGACTAGCGGGAGGGAGACACGAGCAGTACTTC
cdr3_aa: CASLRLAGGRHEQYF

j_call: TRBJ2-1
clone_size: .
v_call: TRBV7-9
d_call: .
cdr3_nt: TGTGCCAGCAGCTTAGCAAACCCACGCACGGGGAATGAGCAGTTCTTC
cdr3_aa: CASSLANPRTGNEQFF

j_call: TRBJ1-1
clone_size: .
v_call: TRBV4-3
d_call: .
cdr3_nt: TGCGCCAGCAGCCAAGGGAGGTCGAGCACTGAAGCTTTCTTT
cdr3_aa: CASSQGRSSTEAFF

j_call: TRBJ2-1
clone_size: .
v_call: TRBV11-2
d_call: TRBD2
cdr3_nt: TGTGCCAGCAGTTCCAGGCGGGCTAGCGGGCCTTACAATGAGCAGTTCTTC
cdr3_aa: CASSSRRASGPYNEQFF

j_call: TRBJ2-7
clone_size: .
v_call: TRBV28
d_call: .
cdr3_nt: TGTGCCAGCAGTCGCGCGCCGGGGTCCCTATGCCCCTACGAGCAGTACTTC
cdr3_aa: CASSRAPGSLCPYEQYF

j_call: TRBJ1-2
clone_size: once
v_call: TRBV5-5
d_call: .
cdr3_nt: TGTGCCAGCAGCTTTGACAGCAGACTTTATGGCTACACCTTC
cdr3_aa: CASSFDSRLYGYTF

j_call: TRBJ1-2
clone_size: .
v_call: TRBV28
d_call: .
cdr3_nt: TGTGCCAGCAGTTTCCCGGCAGGGACTTCCTATGGCTACACCTTC
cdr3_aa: CASSFPAGTSYGYTF

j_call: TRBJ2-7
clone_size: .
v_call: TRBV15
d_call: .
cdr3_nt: TGTGCCACCAGTCCAACTAGGGCAGGGGCCTACGAGCAGTACTTC
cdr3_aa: CATSPTRAGAYEQYF

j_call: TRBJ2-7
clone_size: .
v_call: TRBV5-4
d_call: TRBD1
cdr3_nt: TGTGCCAGCAGCTCCCGGGACAGGGGGCTTTCGTACGAGCAGTACTTC
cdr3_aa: CASSSRDRGLSYEQYF

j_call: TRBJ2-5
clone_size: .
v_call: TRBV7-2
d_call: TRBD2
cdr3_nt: TGTGCCAGCAGCACCCCCGTCGGTACTAGCGTTCAAGAGACCCAGTACTTC
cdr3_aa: CASSTPVGTSVQETQYF

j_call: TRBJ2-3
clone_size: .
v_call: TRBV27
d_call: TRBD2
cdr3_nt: TGTGCCAGCAGACGAGGGACTAGCGGGACCACAGATACGCAGTATTTT
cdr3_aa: CASRRGTSGTTDTQYF

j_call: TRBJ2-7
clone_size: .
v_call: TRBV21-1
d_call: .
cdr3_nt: TGTGCCAGCAGGCTGGGACAGGTAAACTACGTTGGTGCCGGGGAGCAGTACTTC
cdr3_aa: CASRLGQVNYVGAGEQYF

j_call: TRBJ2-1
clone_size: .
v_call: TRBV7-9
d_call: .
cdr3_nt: TGTGCCAGCAGCCCCGGAGCCCCCGACAATGAGCAGTTCTTC
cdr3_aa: CASSPGAPDNEQFF

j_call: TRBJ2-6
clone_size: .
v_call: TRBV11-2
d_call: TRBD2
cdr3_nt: TGTGCCAGCAGCTTAGACGGACTAGCGGGGATCTCTGGGGCCAACGTCCTGACTTTC
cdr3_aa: CASSLDGLAGISGANVLTF

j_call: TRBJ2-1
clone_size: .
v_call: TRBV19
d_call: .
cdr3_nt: TGTGCCAGTAGTATGCTAGAGTACAATGAGCAGTTCTTC
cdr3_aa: CASSMLEYNEQFF

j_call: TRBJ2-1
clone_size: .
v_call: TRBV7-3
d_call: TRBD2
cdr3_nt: TGTGCCAGCAGCTTAGAGTCCTTAGAGGGGACTAGCAATGAGCAGTTCTTC
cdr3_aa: CASSLESLEGTSNEQFF

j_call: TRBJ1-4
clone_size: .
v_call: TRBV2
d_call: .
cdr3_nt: TGTGCCAGCAGTTCACGAGCTTCCACTAATGAAAAACTGTTTTTT
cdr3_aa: CASSSRASTNEKLFF

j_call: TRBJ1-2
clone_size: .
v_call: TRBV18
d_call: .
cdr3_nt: TGTGCCAGCTCACCACCATCAGGGGTTCACTATGGCTACACCTTC
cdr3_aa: CASSPPSGVHYGYTF

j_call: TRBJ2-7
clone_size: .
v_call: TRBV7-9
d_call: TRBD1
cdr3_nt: TGTGCCAGCAGCGCGGCCGTTCGAAGACAGGGTCCCTACGAGCAGTACTTC
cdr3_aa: CASSAAVRRQGPYEQYF

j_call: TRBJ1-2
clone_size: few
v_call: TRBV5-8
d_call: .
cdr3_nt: TGTGCCAGCTACGACGCAGGGATCTATGGCTACACCTTC
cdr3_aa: CASYDAGIYGYTF

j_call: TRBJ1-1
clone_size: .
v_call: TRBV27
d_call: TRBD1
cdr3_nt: TGTGCCAGCAACACCCGGGACAGGGGGCCTGAAGCTTTCTTT
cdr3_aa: CASNTRDRGPEAFF

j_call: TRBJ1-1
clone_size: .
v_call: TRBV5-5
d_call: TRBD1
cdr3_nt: TGTGCCAGCAGCTTGGTTGGGAGACAGGGCGGACCGGAAGCTTTCTTT
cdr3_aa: CASSLVGRQGGPEAFF

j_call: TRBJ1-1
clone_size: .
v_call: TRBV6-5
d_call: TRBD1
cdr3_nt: TGTGCCAGCAGACAGGGGCCCGGTGGGGAAGCTTTCTTT
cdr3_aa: CASRQGPGGEAFF

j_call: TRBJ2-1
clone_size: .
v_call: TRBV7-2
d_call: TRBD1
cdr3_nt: TGTGCCAGCAGCTTCATCCGGCCGCCCGGGACAGAGAGCTACAATGAGCAGTTCTTC
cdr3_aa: CASSFIRPPGTESYNEQFF

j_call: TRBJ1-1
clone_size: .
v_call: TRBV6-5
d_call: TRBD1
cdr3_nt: TGTGCCAGCAGTTACGGGGTCCGGGACAGTGAAGCTTTCTTT
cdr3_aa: CASSYGVRDSEAFF